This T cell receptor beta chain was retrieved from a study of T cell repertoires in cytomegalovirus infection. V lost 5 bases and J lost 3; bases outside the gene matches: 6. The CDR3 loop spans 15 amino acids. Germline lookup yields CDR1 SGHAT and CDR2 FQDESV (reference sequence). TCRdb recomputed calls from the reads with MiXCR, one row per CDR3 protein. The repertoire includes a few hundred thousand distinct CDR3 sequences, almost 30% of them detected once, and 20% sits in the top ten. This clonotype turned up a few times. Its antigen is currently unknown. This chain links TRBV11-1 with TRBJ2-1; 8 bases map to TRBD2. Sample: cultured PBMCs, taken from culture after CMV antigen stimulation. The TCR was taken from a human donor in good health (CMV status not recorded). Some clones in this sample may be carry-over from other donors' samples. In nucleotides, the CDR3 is TGTGCCAGCAGCCTGACTAGCGCGGGCTACAATGAGCAGTTCTTC. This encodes CASSLTSAGYNEQFF.